Listed below are T cell receptor beta chains from one sample, sequenced in a study of beta chain features in type 1 diabetes. Assay used: immunoSEQ multiplex PCR; TCRdb lists only in-frame clones, some missing. The data show 640,000 or so clones, 11% to 15% seen once. The sequenced sample was naive CD4+ T cells from blood. The receptor source for this set is a man younger than 30 with type 1 diabetes. CDR3s include the opening cysteine and the closing phenylalanine or tryptophan. Fields, in order: V gene, J gene, D gene, clone size, CDR3 protein. The D gene is left open where the match is weak. Size is omitted from some rows. Given values are once, few, many or a class for expanded clones.

>TRBV6-6|TRBJ1-1|NA|few
CASQIGKNTEAFF
>TRBV2|TRBJ1-2|NA|NA
CASRNRANAGYTF
>TRBV5-4|TRBJ2-4|NA|few
CASREGVAKNIQYF
>TRBV9|TRBJ2-5|TRBD2|NA
CASSLYSGGSQETQYF
>TRBV6-5|TRBJ2-7|TRBD2|NA
CASSPTSGRRYEQYF
>TRBV9|TRBJ1-5|NA|few
CASSVDWNQPQHF
>TRBV2|TRBJ2-2|NA|NA
CASSLQGMANTGELFF
>TRBV4-1|TRBJ2-3|NA|few
CASSLEPTDTQYF
>TRBV7-9|TRBJ1-2|NA|NA
CASSPRENYGYTF
>TRBV12-2|TRBJ1-5|NA|NA
CASRLGTASNQPQHF
>TRBV30|TRBJ2-4|NA|NA
CAWSVGKTNIQYF
>TRBV29-1|TRBJ2-4|TRBD1|few
CSGWGQGENIQYF
>TRBV5-6|TRBJ1-1|NA|NA
CASSGVNTEAFF
>TRBV23-1|TRBJ2-3|NA|NA
CASSQLRTVTGTDTQYF
>TRBV29-1|TRBJ1-3|NA|NA
CTPRGVNGNTIYF
>TRBV7-9|TRBJ2-3|NA|few
CASSQVGDTQYF
>TRBV15|TRBJ1-4|NA|NA
CATSRAQGSEKLFF
>TRBV18|TRBJ2-1|NA|NA
CASSPGQQTNEQFF
>TRBV18|TRBJ1-1|TRBD1|few
CASSPRTGNTEAFF
>TRBV2|TRBJ2-1|NA|NA
CATRDFYNEQFF
>TRBV30|TRBJ2-7|NA|few
CAWSKGSEQYF
>TRBV7-7|TRBJ2-1|TRBD2|NA
CASSPRLATSGDPEQFF
>TRBV5-1|TRBJ2-1|NA|NA
CASSGDLGEQFF
>TRBV18|TRBJ1-6|NA|NA
CASSPLPRRDDSPLHF
>TRBV6-5|TRBJ2-2|NA|NA
CASSYMGTGELFF
>TRBV27|TRBJ1-5|NA|few
CASSPTSSSNQPQHF
>TRBV25-1|TRBJ2-1|TRBD2|NA
CASSERLAGGPYNEQFF
>TRBV29-1|TRBJ2-1|TRBD2|few
CSVDSSGGINEQFF
>TRBV28|TRBJ2-7|NA|few
CASHDWPAAEQYF
>TRBV5-6|TRBJ2-5|NA|NA
CASSAFSLIKTQYF
>TRBV7-2|TRBJ1-2|NA|few
CASSLHALPLGYTF
>TRBV30|TRBJ2-1|NA|NA
CAWSTVSHNEQFF
>TRBV10-3|TRBJ2-5|NA|NA
CAITAGPLSGETQYF
>TRBV10-3|TRBJ1-1|TRBD1|NA
CATTGQGDTEAFF
>TRBV5-1|TRBJ2-1|NA|few
CASSSGLYNEQFF
>TRBV5-1|TRBJ1-1|NA|NA
CASSLADRTNTEAFF
>TRBV9|TRBJ2-1|NA|NA
CASSVEPGTNEQFF
>TRBV27|TRBJ1-1|NA|few
CASSGGTEAFF
>TRBV7-9|TRBJ1-4|NA|few
CASSLQGVRGYEKLFF
>TRBV29-1|TRBJ2-2|NA|few
CSAEYTGELFF
>TRBV2|TRBJ2-1|NA|NA
CASTLGIHYNEQFF
>TRBV5-1|TRBJ2-1|TRBD2|NA
CASSLRPPSGREQFF
>TRBV4-3|TRBJ1-1|TRBD1|NA
CASSQRGQGGTEAFF